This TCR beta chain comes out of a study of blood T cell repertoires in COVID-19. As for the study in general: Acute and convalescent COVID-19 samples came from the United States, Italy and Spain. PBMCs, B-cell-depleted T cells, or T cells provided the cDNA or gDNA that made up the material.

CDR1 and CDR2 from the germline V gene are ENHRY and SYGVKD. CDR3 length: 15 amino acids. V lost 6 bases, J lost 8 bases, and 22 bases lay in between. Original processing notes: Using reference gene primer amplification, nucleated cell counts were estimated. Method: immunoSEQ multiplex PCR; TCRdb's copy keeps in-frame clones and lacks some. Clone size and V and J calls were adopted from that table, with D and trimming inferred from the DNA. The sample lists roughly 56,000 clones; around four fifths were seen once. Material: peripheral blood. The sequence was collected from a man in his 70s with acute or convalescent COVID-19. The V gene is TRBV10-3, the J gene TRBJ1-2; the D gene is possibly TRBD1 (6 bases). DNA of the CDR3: TGTGCCATCAGCGAGCAGGGGCCCCTCGCGGGCGGCTACACCTTC. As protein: CAISEQGPLAGGYTF.